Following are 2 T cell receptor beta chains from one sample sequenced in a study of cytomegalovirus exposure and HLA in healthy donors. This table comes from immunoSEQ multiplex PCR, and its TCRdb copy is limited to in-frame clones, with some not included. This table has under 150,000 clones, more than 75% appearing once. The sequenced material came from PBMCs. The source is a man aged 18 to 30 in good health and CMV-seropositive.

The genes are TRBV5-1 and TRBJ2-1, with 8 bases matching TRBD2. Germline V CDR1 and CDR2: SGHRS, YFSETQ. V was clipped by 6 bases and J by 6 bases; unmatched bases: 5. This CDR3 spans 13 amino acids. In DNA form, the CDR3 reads TGCGCCAGCAAGGGGACTAGTCGCAATGAGCAGTTCTTC. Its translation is CASKGTSRNEQFF.

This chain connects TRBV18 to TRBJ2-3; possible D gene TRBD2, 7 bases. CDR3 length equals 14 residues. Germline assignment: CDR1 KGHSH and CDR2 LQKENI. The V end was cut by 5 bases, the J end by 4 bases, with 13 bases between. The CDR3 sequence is CASSEQGGPDTQYF. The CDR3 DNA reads TGTGCCAGCTCAGAACAGGGAGGGCCAGATACGCAGTATTTT.